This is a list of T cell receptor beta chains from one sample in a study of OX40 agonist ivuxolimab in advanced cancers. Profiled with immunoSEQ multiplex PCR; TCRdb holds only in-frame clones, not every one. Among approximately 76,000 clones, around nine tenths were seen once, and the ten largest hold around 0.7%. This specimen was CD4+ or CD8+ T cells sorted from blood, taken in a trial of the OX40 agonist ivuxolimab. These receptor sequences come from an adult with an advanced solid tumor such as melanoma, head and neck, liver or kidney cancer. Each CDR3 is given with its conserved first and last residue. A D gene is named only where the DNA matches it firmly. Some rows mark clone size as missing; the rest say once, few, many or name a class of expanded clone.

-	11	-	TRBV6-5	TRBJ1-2	TGTGCCAGCAGTAACAGATATGGCTACACCTTC	CASSNRYGYTF
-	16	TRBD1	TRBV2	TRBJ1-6	TGTGCCAGCAGTGCGCAGGACAGGGGGATTAATTCACCCCTCCACTTT	CASSAQDRGINSPLHF
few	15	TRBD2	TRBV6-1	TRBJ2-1	TGTGCCAGCAGTCCTCGGACTAGCGGGAGCTATGAGCAGTTCTTC	CASSPRTSGSYEQFF
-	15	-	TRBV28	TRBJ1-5	TGTGCCAGCCGAGACATGAACAGTTTCAATCAGCCCCAGCATTTT	CASRDMNSFNQPQHF
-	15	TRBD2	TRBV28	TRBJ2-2	TGTGCCAGCAGTTCACCTAGCGGGTACACCGGGGAGCTGTTTTTT	CASSSPSGYTGELFF
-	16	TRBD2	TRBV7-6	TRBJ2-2	TGTGCCAGCAGCTTAGGGCGGGGGAGGAACACCGGGGAGCTGTTTTTT	CASSLGRGRNTGELFF
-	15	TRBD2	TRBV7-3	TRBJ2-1	TGTGCCAGCAGCTCTAGCGGGAGGACCAGGAATGAGCAGTTCTTC	CASSSSGRTRNEQFF
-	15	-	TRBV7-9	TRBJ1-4	TGTGCCAGCAGCTTAGACGTCCAAACTAATGAAAAACTGTTTTTT	CASSLDVQTNEKLFF
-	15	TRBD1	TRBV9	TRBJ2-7	TGTGCCAGCAGCGTAGAAGACAGGGCCTCCTACGAGCAGTACTTC	CASSVEDRASYEQYF
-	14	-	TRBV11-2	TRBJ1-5	TGTGCCAGCAGCACCCCGGGGGGCGAGCAGCCCCAGCATTTT	CASSTPGGEQPQHF
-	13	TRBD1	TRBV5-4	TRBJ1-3	TGTGCCAGCAACACAGGGGGCGGAAACACCATATATTTT	CASNTGGGNTIYF
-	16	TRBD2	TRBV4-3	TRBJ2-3	TGCGCCAGCAGCCAAGGTCCGGGGGGTTACACAGATACGCAGTATTTT	CASSQGPGGYTDTQYF
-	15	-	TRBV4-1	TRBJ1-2	TGCGCCAGCAGCCAGACGACAGGACCGAACTATGGCTACACCTTC	CASSQTTGPNYGYTF
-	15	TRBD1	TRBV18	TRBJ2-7	TGTGCCAGCTCACTGGGACAGGGGGCCATCTACGAGCAGTACTTC	CASSLGQGAIYEQYF
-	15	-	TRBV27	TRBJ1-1	TGTGCCAGCAGTCCGTCCTGGCGAAAGAAAACTGAAGCTTTCTTT	CASSPSWRKKTEAFF
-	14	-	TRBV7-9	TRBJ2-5	TGTGCCAGCAGCTTAGAAACGGACGGTGGGACCCAGTACTTC	CASSLETDGGTQYF
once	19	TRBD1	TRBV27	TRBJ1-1	TGTGCCAGCAGTGCTAGATCATTCGGGACAGCTCAAATTAACACTGAAGCTTTCTTT	CASSARSFGTAQINTEAFF
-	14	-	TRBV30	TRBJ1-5	TGTGCCTGGGGATACAGGGTTGGCAATCAGCCCCAGCATTTT	CAWGYRVGNQPQHF
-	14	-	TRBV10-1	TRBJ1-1	TGCGCCAGCAGGGAGGACGTAGCCGGGACTGAAGCTTTCTTT	CASREDVAGTEAFF
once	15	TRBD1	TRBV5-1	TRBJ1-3	TGCGCCAGCAGCGGGGGACAGGACCCTGGAAACACCATATATTTT	CASSGGQDPGNTIYF
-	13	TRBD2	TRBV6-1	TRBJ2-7	TGTGCCAGCGGTCTTCAGCGGGAGGGCGGAGGGTACTTC	CASGLQREGGGYF
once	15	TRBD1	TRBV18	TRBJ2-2	TGTGCCAGCTCACGACAGGGAACGAACACCGGGGAGCTGTTTTTT	CASSRQGTNTGELFF
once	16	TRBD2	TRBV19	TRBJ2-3	TGTGCCAGTAGTATAGACGGCGGGAGGGCCACAGATACGCAGTATTTT	CASSIDGGRATDTQYF
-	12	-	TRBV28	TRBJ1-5	TGTGCCAGCACCTACGGCAGTCAGCCCCAGCATTTT	CASTYGSQPQHF
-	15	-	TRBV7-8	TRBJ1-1	TGTGCCAGCAGCTTATTCATAGGGGCGAACACTGAAGCTTTCTTT	CASSLFIGANTEAFF